Sequencing of this T cell receptor beta chain was carried out in a study of blood T cell repertoires in COVID-19. Adults between roughly 18 and 89 years of age took part from under 30 US areas. This clone has only a few counts. Authors' data handling: How many nucleated cells were present was estimated from reference gene primer amplification. Profiling relied on immunoSEQ multiplex PCR, and the TCRdb table lists in-frame clones only, not all of them. V, J and clone size are those of that table, while D and trimming were read from the DNA. The sample lists approximately 360,000 clones; more than 75% were seen once. Sequenced material: PBMCs or T cells enriched from blood (not recorded which). The sequence came from a woman in her twenties or thirties with acute COVID-19.

CDR3 DNA: TGCGCCAGCAGTCAGGGGCAGTCTAATTCACCCCTCCACTTT. Its protein is CASSQGQSNSPLHF. The chain has TRBV23-1 and TRBJ1-6, with D perhaps matching TRBD1 (5 bases). TRBV23-1 is identified as an open reading frame with a role that is uncertain. CDR3 length: 14 amino acids. V lost 3 bases and J 6 bases, leaving 9 bases between the germline ends.